This T cell receptor (beta chain) is drawn from a study of blood T cell repertoires in COVID-19. Study at large: Donors in the United States, Italy and Spain gave samples during acute or convalescent COVID-19. T cells, B-cell-depleted T cells, or PBMCs supplied cDNA or gDNA.

Original analysis: Estimated nucleated cell counts came from reference gene primer amplification. Assay: immunoSEQ multiplex PCR; the TCRdb copy retains only in-frame clones and omits some. The V and J calls and clone size are taken from that table; D and trimming were inferred from the DNA. Among about 190,000 clones listed, 70% to 85% were seen once. The trim removed 9 bases at V and 4 bases at J, leaving 9 bases unmatched. The CDR3 totals 14 residues. From germline, CDR1 is LNHDA and CDR2 SQIVND (reference sequence). This TCR derives from a man in his forties or fifties who had recovered from COVID-19. The chain combines TRBV19 with TRBJ2-3, with 8 bases matching TRBD1. Sequencing was performed on peripheral blood. This chain's CDR3 is CASTYGQGPDTQYF. The CDR3 nucleotides read TGTGCCAGCACATACGGACAGGGTCCAGATACGCAGTATTTT.